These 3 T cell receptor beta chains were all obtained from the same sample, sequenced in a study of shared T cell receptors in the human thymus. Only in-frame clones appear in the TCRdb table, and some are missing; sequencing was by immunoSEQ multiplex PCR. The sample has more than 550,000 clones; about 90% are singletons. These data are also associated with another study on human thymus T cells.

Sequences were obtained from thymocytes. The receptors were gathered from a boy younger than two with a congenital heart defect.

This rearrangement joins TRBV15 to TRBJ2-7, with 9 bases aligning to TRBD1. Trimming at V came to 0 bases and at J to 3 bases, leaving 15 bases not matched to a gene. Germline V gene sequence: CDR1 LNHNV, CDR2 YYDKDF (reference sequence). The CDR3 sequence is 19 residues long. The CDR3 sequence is CATSRERDRTGDSFYEQYF. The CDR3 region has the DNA TGTGCCACCAGCAGAGAAAGGGATCGGACAGGGGACTCTTTCTACGAGCAGTACTTC.

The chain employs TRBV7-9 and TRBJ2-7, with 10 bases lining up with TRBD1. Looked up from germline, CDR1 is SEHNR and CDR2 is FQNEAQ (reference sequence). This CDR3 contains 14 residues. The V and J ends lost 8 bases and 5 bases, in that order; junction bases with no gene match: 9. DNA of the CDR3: TGTGCCAGCCAAACACGGGACAGGGGAGACGAGCAGTACTTC. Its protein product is CASQTRDRGDEQYF.

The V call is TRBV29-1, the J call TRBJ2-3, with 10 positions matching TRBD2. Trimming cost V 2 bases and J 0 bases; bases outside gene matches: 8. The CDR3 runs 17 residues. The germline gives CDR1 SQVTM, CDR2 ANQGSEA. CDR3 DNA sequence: TGCAGCGTTGAACGGCTAGCGGGAGTGAGGAGCACAGATACGCAGTATTTT. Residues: CSVERLAGVRSTDTQYF.